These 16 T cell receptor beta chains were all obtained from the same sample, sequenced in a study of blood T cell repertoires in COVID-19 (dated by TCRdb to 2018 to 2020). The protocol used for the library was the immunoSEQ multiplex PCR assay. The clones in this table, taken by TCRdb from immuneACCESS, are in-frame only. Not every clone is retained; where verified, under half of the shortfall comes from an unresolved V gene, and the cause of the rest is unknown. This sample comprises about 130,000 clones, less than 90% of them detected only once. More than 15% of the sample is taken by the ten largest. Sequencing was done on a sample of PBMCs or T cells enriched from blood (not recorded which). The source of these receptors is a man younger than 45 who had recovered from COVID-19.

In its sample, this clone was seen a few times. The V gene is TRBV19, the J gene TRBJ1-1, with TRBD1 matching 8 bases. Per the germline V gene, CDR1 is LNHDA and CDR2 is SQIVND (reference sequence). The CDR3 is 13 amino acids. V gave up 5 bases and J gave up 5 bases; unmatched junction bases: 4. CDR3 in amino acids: CASSPDRVTEAFF. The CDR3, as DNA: TGTGCCAGTAGTCCGGACAGGGTAACTGAAGCTTTCTTT. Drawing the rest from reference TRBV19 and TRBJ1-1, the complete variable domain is DGGITQSPKYLFRKEGQNVTLSCEQNLNHDAMYWYRQDPGQGLRLIYYSQIVNDFQKGDIAEGYSVSREKKESFPLTVTSAQKNPTAFYLCASSPDRVTEAFFGQGTRLTVV.

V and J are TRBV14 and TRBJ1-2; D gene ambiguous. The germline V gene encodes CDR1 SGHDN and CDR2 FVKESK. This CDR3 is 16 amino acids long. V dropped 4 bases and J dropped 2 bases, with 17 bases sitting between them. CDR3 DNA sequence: TGTGCCAGCAGCCTCAGACCAGGAAGTCTAAACTATGGCTACACCTTC. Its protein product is CASSLRPGSLNYGYTF.

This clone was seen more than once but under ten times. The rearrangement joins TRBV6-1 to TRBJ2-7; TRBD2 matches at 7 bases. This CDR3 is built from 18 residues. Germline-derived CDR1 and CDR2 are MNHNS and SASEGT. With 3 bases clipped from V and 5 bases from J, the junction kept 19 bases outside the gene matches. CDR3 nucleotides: TGTGCCAGCAGTGAGTCTCGGGTTAACAGACTAGCCAGTAACGAGCAGTACTTC. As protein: CASSESRVNRLASNEQYF.

CDR3 nucleotides: TGTGCCAGCAGCCCAACGGACGGTAGCGGGAGGGCCGCCGGGGAGCTGTTTTTT. Its protein product is CASSPTDGSGRAAGELFF. The chain carries TRBV7-9 and TRBJ2-2; 11 bases fit TRBD2. Unmatched junction bases numbered 14, after V lost 5 bases and J lost 6 bases. The CDR3 is 18 amino acids. From germline, CDR1 is SEHNR and CDR2 FQNEAQ (reference sequence).

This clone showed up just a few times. This CDR3 reads CASSSPGVSSYEQYF. In nucleotides, the CDR3 is TGCGCCAGCAGCTCCCCAGGGGTTAGTTCCTACGAGCAGTACTTC. The chain carries TRBV4-1 and TRBJ2-7; maybe TRBD1 (6 bases). Trimming removed 5 bases from V and 1 base from J, with 15 bases in between. Germline CDR1 is MGHRA and CDR2 is YSYEKL. This CDR3 is built from 15 residues.

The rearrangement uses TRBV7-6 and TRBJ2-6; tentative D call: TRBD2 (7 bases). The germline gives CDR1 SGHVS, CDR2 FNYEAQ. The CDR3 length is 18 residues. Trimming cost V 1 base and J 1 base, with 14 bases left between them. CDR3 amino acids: CASSLGGGGPSGANVLTF. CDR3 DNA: TGTGCCAGCAGCTTAGGGGGGGGCGGTCCTTCTGGGGCCAACGTCCTGACTTTC.

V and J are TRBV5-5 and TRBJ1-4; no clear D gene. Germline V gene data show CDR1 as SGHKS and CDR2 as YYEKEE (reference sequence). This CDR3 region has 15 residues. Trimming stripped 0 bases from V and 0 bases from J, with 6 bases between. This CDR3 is CASSLGPTTNEKLFF. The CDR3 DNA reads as TGTGCCAGCAGCTTGGGGCCAACAACTAATGAAAAACTGTTTTTT.

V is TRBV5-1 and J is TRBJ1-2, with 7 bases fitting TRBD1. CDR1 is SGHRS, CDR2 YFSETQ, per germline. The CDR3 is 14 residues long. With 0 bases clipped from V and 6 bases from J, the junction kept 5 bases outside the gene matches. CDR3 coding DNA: TGCGCCAGCAGCTTGGCCGGGCAGGGGGATGGCTACACCTTC. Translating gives CASSLAGQGDGYTF.

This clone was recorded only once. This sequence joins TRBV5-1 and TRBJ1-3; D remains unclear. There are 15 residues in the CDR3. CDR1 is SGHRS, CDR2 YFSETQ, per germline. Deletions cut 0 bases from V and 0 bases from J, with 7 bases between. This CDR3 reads CASSLEASSGNTIYF. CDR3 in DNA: TGCGCCAGCAGCTTGGAGGCTAGCTCTGGAAACACCATATATTTT.

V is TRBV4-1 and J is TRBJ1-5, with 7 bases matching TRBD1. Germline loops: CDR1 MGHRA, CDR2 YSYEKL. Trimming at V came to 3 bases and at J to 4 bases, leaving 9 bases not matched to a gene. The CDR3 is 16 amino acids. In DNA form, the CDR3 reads TGCGCCAGCAGCCAGTCAACCGGGACAGTTAATCAGCCCCAGCATTTT. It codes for CASSQSTGTVNQPQHF.

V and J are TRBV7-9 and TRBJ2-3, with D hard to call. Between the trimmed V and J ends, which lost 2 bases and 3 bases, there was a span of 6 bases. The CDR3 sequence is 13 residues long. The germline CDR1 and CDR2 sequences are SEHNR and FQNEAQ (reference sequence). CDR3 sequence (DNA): TGTGCCAGCAGCTTACCCCCGACAGATACGCAGTATTTT. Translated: CASSLPPTDTQYF.

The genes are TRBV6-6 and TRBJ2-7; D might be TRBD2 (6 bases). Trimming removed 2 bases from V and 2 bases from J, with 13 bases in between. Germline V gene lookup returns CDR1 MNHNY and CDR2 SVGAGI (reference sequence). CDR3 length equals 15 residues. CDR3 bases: TGTGCCAGCAGTTACGGAGGGGTGAACACCTACGAGCAGTACTTC. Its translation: CASSYGGVNTYEQYF.

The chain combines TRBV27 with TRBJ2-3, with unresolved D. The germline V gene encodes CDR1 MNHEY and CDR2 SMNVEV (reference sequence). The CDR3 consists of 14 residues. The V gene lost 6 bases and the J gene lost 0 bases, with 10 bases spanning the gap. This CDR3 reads CASRPPYSTDTQYF. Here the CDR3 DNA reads TGTGCCAGCAGGCCGCCCTATAGCACAGATACGCAGTATTTT.

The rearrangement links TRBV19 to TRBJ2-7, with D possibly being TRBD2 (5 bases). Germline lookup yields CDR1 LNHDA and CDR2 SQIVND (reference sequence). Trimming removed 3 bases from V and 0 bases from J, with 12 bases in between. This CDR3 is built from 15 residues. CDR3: CASSIRGFTSYEQYF. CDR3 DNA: TGTGCCAGTAGTATCCGGGGTTTCACCTCCTACGAGCAGTACTTC.

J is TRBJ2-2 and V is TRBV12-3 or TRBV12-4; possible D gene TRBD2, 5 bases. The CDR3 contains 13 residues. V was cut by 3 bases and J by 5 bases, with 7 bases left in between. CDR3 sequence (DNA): TGTGCCAGCAGTTTGGAGGAGACCGGGGAGCTGTTTTTT. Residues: CASSLEETGELFF.

Here the CDR3 reads CASSSGQMMNTEAFF. The CDR3 coding sequence is TGTGCCAGCAGCTCGGGACAGATGATGAACACTGAAGCTTTCTTT. This rearrangement joins TRBV5-4 to TRBJ1-1; 7 bases map to TRBD1. With 3 bases clipped from V and 0 bases from J, the junction kept 5 bases outside the gene matches. CDR3 length: 15 amino acids. The germline CDR1 and CDR2 sequences are SGHNT and YYREEE (reference sequence).